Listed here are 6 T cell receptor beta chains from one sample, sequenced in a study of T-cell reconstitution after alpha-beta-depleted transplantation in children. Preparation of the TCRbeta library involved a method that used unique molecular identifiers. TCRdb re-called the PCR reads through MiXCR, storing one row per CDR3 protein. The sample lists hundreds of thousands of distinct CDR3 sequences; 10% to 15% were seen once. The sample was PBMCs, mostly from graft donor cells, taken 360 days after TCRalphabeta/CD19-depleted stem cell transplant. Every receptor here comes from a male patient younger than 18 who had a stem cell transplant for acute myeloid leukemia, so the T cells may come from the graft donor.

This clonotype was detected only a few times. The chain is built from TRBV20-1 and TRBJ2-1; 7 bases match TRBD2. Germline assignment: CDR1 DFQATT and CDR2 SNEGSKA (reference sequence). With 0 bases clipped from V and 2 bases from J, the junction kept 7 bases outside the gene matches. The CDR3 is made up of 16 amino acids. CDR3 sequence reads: CSARDSSLAAYNEQFF. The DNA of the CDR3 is TGCAGTGCTAGAGATAGCTCTCTAGCGGCCTACAATGAGCAGTTCTTC.

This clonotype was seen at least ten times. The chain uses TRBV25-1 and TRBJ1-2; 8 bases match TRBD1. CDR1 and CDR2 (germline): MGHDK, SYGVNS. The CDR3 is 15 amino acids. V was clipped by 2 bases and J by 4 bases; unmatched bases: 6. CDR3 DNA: TGTGCCAGCAGTGAAACCTCACAGGGGGGCTATGGCTACACCTTC. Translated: CASSETSQGGYGYTF.

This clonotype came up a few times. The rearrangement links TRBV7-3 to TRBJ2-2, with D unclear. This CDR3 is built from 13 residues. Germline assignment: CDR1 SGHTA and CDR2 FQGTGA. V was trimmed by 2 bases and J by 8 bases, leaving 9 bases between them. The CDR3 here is CASSLPPRGELFF. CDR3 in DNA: TGTGCCAGCAGCTTACCCCCCCGTGGGGAGCTGTTTTTT. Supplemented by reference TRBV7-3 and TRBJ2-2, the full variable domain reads GAGVSQTPSNKVTEKGKYVELRCDPISGHTALYWYRQSLGQGPEFLIYFQGTGAADDSGLPNDRFFAVRPEGSVSTLKIQRTERGDSAVYLCASSLPPRGELFFGEGSRLTVL.

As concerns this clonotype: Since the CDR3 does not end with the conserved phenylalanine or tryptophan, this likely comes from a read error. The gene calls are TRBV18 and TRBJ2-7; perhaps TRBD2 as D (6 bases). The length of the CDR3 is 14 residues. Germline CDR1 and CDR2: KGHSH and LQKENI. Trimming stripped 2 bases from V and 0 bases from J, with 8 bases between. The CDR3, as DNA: TGTGCCAGCTCACCAAGCGGGTCCTCCTACGAGCAGTACTCC. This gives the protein CASSPSGSSYEQYS.

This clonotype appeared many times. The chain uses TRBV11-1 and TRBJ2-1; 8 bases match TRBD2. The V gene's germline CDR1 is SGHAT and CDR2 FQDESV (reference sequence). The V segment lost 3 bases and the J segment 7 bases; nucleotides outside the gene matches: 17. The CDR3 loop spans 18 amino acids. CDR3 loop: CASSFGRSGLVSPNEQFF. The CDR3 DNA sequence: TGTGCCAGCAGCTTCGGTCGATCGGGACTAGTTTCCCCAAATGAGCAGTTCTTC.

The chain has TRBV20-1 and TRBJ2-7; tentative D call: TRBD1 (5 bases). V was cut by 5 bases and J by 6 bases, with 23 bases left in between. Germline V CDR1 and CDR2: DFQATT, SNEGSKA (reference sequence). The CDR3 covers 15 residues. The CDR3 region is CSADSRVLSPLEQYF. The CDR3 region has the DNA TGCAGTGCTGACTCCAGGGTTCTCTCCCCCCTCGAGCAGTACTTC.